Each of the 28 T cell receptor beta chains below was sequenced from the same sample in a study of beta chain features in type 1 diabetes. The antigens of these receptors remain unknown. Study-wide findings and caveats: Moderate but significant shortening of TCRB CDR3s was recorded in all four CD4+ subsets from Type 1 diabetes patients.

Reverse transcribing all isolated RNA meant expressed TCRB transcripts were sequenced. Produced via immunoSEQ multiplex PCR; TCRdb's table is partial and in-frame only. The sample lists 300,000 to 350,000 clones; approximately 15% were seen once. The sample consisted of naive CD4+ T cells from blood. These receptors all come from a woman aged 18 to 35 with type 1 diabetes.

This rearrangement joins TRBV6-5 to TRBJ2-1; no firm D call. CDR3 size: 15 residues. The V gene's germline CDR1 is MNHEY and CDR2 SVGAGI. Deletions cut 4 bases from V and 0 bases from J, with 10 bases between. CDR3 nucleotide sequence: TGTGCCAGCAGTTTTACGTCGAGCTCCTACAATGAGCAGTTCTTC. Protein: CASSFTSSSYNEQFF.

This chain joins TRBV7-3 and TRBJ2-1, with 12 bases lining up with TRBD2. The CDR3 totals 15 residues. Looked up from germline, CDR1 is SGHTA and CDR2 is FQGTGA. Trimming removed 5 bases from V and 7 bases from J; junction bases left unmatched: 6. The CDR3 nucleotides read TGTGCCAGCAGCACTAGCGGGAGGTGGTCGAATGAGCAGTTCTTC. It yields the protein CASSTSGRWSNEQFF.

This clone was counted a few times. The chain employs TRBV28 and TRBJ2-3; tentatively, D is TRBD1 (6 bases). Trimming removed 8 bases at V and 3 bases at J, with 21 bases between. Germline values: CDR1 MDHEN, CDR2 SYDVKM. The length of the CDR3 is 16 residues. The CDR3 protein is CASPPPWGRNTDTQYF. The DNA of the CDR3 is TGTGCCAGCCCACCCCCCTGGGGGCGGAATACAGATACGCAGTATTTT. Based on the CDR3 plus reference TRBV28 and TRBJ2-3, the full variable domain is DVKVTQSSRYLVKRTGEKVFLECVQDMDHENMFWYRQDPGLGLRLIYFSYDVKMKEKGDIPEGYSVSREKKERFSLILESASTNQTSMYLCASPPPWGRNTDTQYFGPGTRLTVL.

The chain employs TRBV19 and TRBJ2-1; 7 bases map to TRBD2. CDR3 length: 15 amino acids. The ends lost 4 bases at V and 3 bases at J; junction bases unmatched: 6. Germline V gene sequence: CDR1 LNHDA, CDR2 SQIVND (reference sequence). The CDR3 nucleotides are TGTGCCAGTAGTACCCCTAGCGGTTTCTACAATGAGCAGTTCTTC. Translation gives CASSTPSGFYNEQFF.

V is TRBV15 and J is TRBJ1-5, with unresolved D. CDR1 is LNHNV, CDR2 YYDKDF, per germline (reference sequence). The CDR3 extends over 16 amino acids. V gave up 3 bases and J gave up 0 bases, with 12 bases separating them. The CDR3 nucleotides read TGTGCCACCAGCAGGATGGAGAAAATTAGCAATCAGCCCCAGCATTTT. It codes for CATSRMEKISNQPQHF.

This sequence joins TRBV2 and TRBJ2-7; 9 bases are shared with TRBD2. The ends lost 8 bases at V and 2 bases at J; junction bases unmatched: 7. Germline V gene lookup returns CDR1 SNHLY and CDR2 FYNNEI. The CDR3 sequence is 14 residues long. CDR3 in DNA: TGTGCCAGCGCCAAGACTAGCGGAACCTACGAGCAGTACTTC. Encoded protein: CASAKTSGTYEQYF.

This clone was seen only a few times. The chain recombines TRBV30 with TRBJ2-1, with a weak D call TRBD1 (6 bases). CDR3 size: 14 residues. V was pared by 6 bases and J by 3 bases, with 15 bases between. The germline CDR1 and CDR2 sequences are GTSNPN and SVGIG (reference sequence). The CDR3 DNA sequence: TGTGCCTGCAGCGTTAGGGGGTTCTACAATGAGCAGTTCTTC. This encodes CACSVRGFYNEQFF.

This clone was counted only a few times. The chain joins TRBV29-1 to TRBJ2-3; a weak D match, TRBD2 (5 bases). V was shortened by 8 bases and J by 5 bases, with 20 bases between the two germline ends. The CDR3 is 14 amino acids. Looked up from germline, CDR1 is SQVTM and CDR2 is ANQGSEA. CDR3 in DNA: TGCAGCATGGAACTGGGAGTTTGGGGAGATACGCAGTATTTT. As protein: CSMELGVWGDTQYF.

This clone turned up a few times. The V call is TRBV9, the J call TRBJ2-2; TRBD1 is a possible D gene (5 bases). In germline, CDR1 is SGDLS, CDR2 YYNGEE. The length of the CDR3 is 16 residues. V was clipped by 3 bases and J by 5 bases, with 17 bases between them. CDR3 DNA sequence: TGTGCCAGCAGCGGCTTGGGGCTAGTAGGTACCGGGGAGCTGTTTTTT. As protein: CASSGLGLVGTGELFF.

This rearrangement joins TRBV4-1 to TRBJ2-7, with TRBD2 as a possible D gene (6 bases). V lost 3 bases, J lost 3 bases, and 15 bases lay in between. The germline V gene encodes CDR1 MGHRA and CDR2 YSYEKL. This CDR3 has 15 amino acids. The CDR3 sequence is CASSQGLGAVYEQYV. As DNA, the CDR3 is TGCGCCAGCAGCCAGGGACTTGGGGCCGTCTACGAGCAGTACGTC.

This clone was found a few times. V usage is TRBV5-1 and J usage is TRBJ2-3, with TRBD2 matching 7 bases. Looked up from germline, CDR1 is SGHRS and CDR2 is YFSETQ. J was trimmed by 4 bases and V by 2 bases; bases with no gene match: 7. This CDR3 region has 15 residues. The CDR3 coding sequence is TGCGCCAGCAGCTTAATCGGCGGGAGCGCAGATACGCAGTATTTT. Translation gives CASSLIGGSADTQYF.

The chain combines TRBV7-9 with TRBJ2-2; no reliable D call. The CDR3 totals 15 residues. Trimming removed 1 base at V and 4 bases at J, with 10 bases between. CDR1 and CDR2 (germline): SEHNR, FQNEAQ (reference sequence). CDR3 coding DNA: TGTGCCAGCAGCTTAGAACGAGGATTCACCGGGGAGCTGTTTTTT. It codes for CASSLERGFTGELFF.

This chain connects TRBV15 to TRBJ1-2, with D maybe TRBD1 (5 bases). The CDR3 runs 14 residues. With 6 bases removed from V and 5 bases from J, the gap between germline ends came to 16 bases. CDR1 is LNHNV and CDR2 is YYDKDF in the germline V gene (reference sequence). The CDR3 loop reads CATRGGGNGYGYTF. CDR3 DNA: TGTGCCACCAGGGGCGGGGGAAACGGTTATGGCTACACCTTC.

The CDR3 here is CASSLGSGTSLFEYF. Written as DNA, the CDR3 is TGTGCCAGCAGCTTAGGTTCGGGGACTAGTCTTTTTGAGTATTTT. The chain links TRBV11-2 to TRBJ2-3; 8 bases agree with TRBD2. The V and J ends lost 1 base and 13 bases, in that order; junction bases with no gene match: 13. This CDR3 has 15 residues. Germline lookup yields CDR1 SGHAT and CDR2 FQNNGV. Full variable domain (rest looked up from reference TRBV11-2 and TRBJ2-3): EAGVAQSPRYKIIEKRQSVAFWCNPISGHATLYWYQQILGQGPKLLIQFQNNGVVDDSQLPKDRFSAERLKGVDSTLKIQPAKLEDSAVYLCASSLGSGTSLFEYFGPGTRLTVL.

V usage is TRBV6-6 and J usage is TRBJ2-1; 7 bases align to TRBD2. CDR3 length: 12 residues. Per the germline V gene, CDR1 is MNHNY and CDR2 is SVGAGI (reference sequence). Unmatched junction bases numbered 5, after V lost 8 bases and J lost 7 bases. The CDR3 region has the DNA TGTGCCAGCTCGCTAGCGGCAAATGAGCAGTTCTTC. As protein: CASSLAANEQFF.

The sample holds a few counts of this clone. Here the CDR3 reads CASNPVAANTGELFF. CDR3 in DNA: TGCGCCAGCAACCCGGTCGCCGCGAACACCGGGGAGCTGTTTTTT. The chain links TRBV5-1 to TRBJ2-2; D gene unclear. Germline assignment: CDR1 SGHRS and CDR2 YFSETQ. The length of the CDR3 is 15 residues. Trimming took 6 bases from V and 0 from J, leaving 12 bases between them.

The rearrangement uses TRBV7-9 and TRBJ2-5; 9 nucleotides match TRBD1. With V trimmed by 2 bases and J by 5 bases, 3 bases remained unmatched. The CDR3 runs to 14 residues. The germline V gene encodes CDR1 SEHNR and CDR2 FQNEAQ (reference sequence). The CDR3 nucleotides are TGTGCCAGCAGCTTAACAGGGGGCAGGGAGACCCAGTACTTC. Translating it yields CASSLTGGRETQYF.

J is TRBJ2-6 and V is TRBV19, with TRBD1 matching 7 bases. Trimming removed 6 bases from V and 2 bases from J; junction bases left unmatched: 4. The CDR3 extends over 15 amino acids. CDR1 and CDR2 from the germline V gene are LNHDA and SQIVND (reference sequence). The chain's CDR3 is CASSRDRAGANVLTF. The CDR3 DNA reads TGTGCCAGTAGCCGCGACAGGGCTGGGGCCAACGTCCTGACTTTC. The whole variable domain, remainder taken from reference TRBV19 and TRBJ2-6, is DGGITQSPKYLFRKEGQNVTLSCEQNLNHDAMYWYRQDPGQGLRLIYYSQIVNDFQKGDIAEGYSVSREKKESFPLTVTSAQKNPTAFYLCASSRDRAGANVLTFGAGSRLTVL.

This chain joins TRBV15 and TRBJ2-3; 11 bases are shared with TRBD2. The CDR3 spans 16 residues. V shed 5 bases, J shed 2 bases, and the junction held 6 bases outside the gene matches. Germline V lookup: CDR1 LNHNV, CDR2 YYDKDF (reference sequence). The CDR3 DNA sequence: TGTGCCACCAGCGGGGGGACTAGCGGATACACAGATACGCAGTATTTT. It specifies CATSGGTSGYTDTQYF. Full variable domain (missing parts from reference TRBV15 and TRBJ2-3): DAMVIQNPRYQVTQFGKPVTLSCSQTLNHNVMYWYQQKSSQAPKLLFHYYDKDFNNEADTPDNFQSRRPNTSFCFLDIRSPGLGDTAMYLCATSGGTSGYTDTQYFGPGTRLTVL.

The chain links TRBV30 to TRBJ1-4, with TRBD1 identical over 9 bases. This CDR3 contains 16 residues. Germline lookup yields CDR1 GTSNPN and CDR2 SVGIG (reference sequence). The V gene end was trimmed by 4 bases and the J gene end by 8 bases; junction bases not matched to a gene: 14. CDR3 region: CAWNNLEGQGREKLFF. For the CDR3, the DNA is TGTGCCTGGAATAACCTGGAGGGACAGGGAAGAGAAAAACTGTTTTTT.

The sample holds a few counts of this clone. This chain connects TRBV7-3 to TRBJ2-1; TRBD1 is a possible D gene (7 bases). This CDR3 spans 14 amino acids. With 8 bases removed from V and 6 bases from J, the gap between germline ends came to 17 bases. Per germline, CDR1 SGHTA and CDR2 FQGTGA. CDR3 in DNA: TGTGCCAGCGCAGGGGGGAGTAAGCCCAATGAGCAGTTCTTC. Amino acid sequence: CASAGGSKPNEQFF.

The rearrangement links TRBV7-2 to TRBJ2-5, with 11 bases fitting TRBD2. The germline V gene has CDR1 SGHTA and CDR2 FQGNSA. V lost 0 bases and J lost 4; bases outside the gene matches: 7. The CDR3 spans 17 residues. CDR3 amino acids: CASSLARLAGGIETQYF. The CDR3 DNA follows: TGTGCCAGCAGCTTAGCGCGTCTAGCGGGAGGTATAGAGACCCAGTACTTC.

The chain joins TRBV27 to TRBJ2-7; TRBD2 is a possible D gene (6 bases). There are 13 residues in the CDR3. Trimming pared 4 bases from V and 3 bases from J, leaving 10 bases between. CDR1 MNHEY and CDR2 SMNVEV come from the germline V gene (reference sequence). The CDR3 loop reads CASSSRGNYEQYF. DNA for the CDR3: TGTGCCAGCAGTTCCCGGGGGAACTACGAGCAGTACTTC.

The chain joins TRBV12-5 to TRBJ1-3, with 7 bases identical to TRBD1. J gave up 4 bases and V 5 bases, and 5 bases lay outside the gene matches. The CDR3 is 14 amino acids. Germline lookup yields CDR1 LGHNT and CDR2 FRNRAP. As DNA, the CDR3 is TGTGCTAGTGGTCTTGACAGGGTCGGAAACACCATATATTTT. Protein sequence: CASGLDRVGNTIYF.

This clone was found a few times. The rearrangement joins TRBV19 to TRBJ1-1; 8 nucleotides match TRBD1. The V and J ends lost 3 bases and 10 bases, in that order; junction bases with no gene match: 4. The CDR3 has 12 residues. CDR1 is LNHDA, CDR2 SQIVND, per germline (reference sequence). As DNA, the CDR3 is TGTGCCAGTAGTATCCAACAGGGGGGAGCTTTCTTT. Translated: CASSIQQGGAFF.

This clone occurred a few times. The chain has TRBV21-1 and TRBJ2-1; the table's D gene call, TRBD2, was not cross checked with the DNA. TRBV21-1 is assigned pseudogene status. This CDR3 spans 17 amino acids. CDR3 DNA: TGTGCCACCTTAGTTAGCGGGAGGGCATCCGCCTACAATGAGCAGTTCTTC. Translation gives CATLVSGRASAYNEQFF.

The rearrangement uses TRBV5-1 and TRBJ2-7, with D maybe TRBD1 (6 bases). The CDR3 extends over 14 amino acids. V was pared by 1 base and J by 2 bases, with 10 bases between. The germline gives CDR1 SGHRS, CDR2 YFSETQ. CDR3 sequence reads: CASSLRGIPYEQYV. In DNA form, the CDR3 reads TGCGCCAGCAGCTTGAGGGGGATCCCCTACGAGCAGTACGTC.

This clone was found once. CDR3 sequence (DNA): TGTGCCAGCAGCCCTCTCGGCGGGAGTGTTACCTACGAGCAGTACTTC. Residues: CASSPLGGSVTYEQYF. The chain carries TRBV7-2 and TRBJ2-7; 7 bases are shared with TRBD2. Germline values: CDR1 SGHTA, CDR2 FQGNSA. V gave up 5 bases and J gave up 2 bases; unmatched junction bases: 12. The CDR3 is 16 residues long.